Following are 5 T cell receptor beta chains from one sample sequenced in a study of shared clonotypes between healthy human individuals. Method: immunoSEQ multiplex PCR; TCRdb's copy keeps in-frame clones and lacks some. In the table there are some 2 million clones, about 95% of which are singletons. The naive CD8 subset, CD45RO-negative cells positively selected for CCR7, excluded terminally differentiated effector memory CD45RA+ cells. Sequenced input: naive CD8+ T cells sorted from blood. The source of these receptors is a man in his late teens or twenties in good health.

The chain couples TRBV27 to TRBJ1-1, with unresolved D. Trimming cost V 4 bases and J 5 bases, with 8 bases left between them. The CDR3 is 12 amino acids. Germline CDR1 MNHEY, CDR2 SMNVEV (reference sequence). CDR3: CASSSYGTEAFF. CDR3 DNA sequence: TGTGCCAGCAGTTCTTACGGGACTGAAGCTTTCTTT.

The chain recombines TRBV10-1 with TRBJ1-1; TRBD1 matches 7 bases. CDR1 is WNHNN, CDR2 SYGVQD, per germline (reference sequence). Trimming cost V 3 bases and J 8 bases; bases outside gene matches: 6. The CDR3 spans 13 residues. DNA for the CDR3: TGCGCCAGCAGTGATCCCGGGACAGCCGAAGCTTTCTTT. Translating it yields CASSDPGTAEAFF.

This clone has only one observation. V usage is TRBV4-1 and J usage is TRBJ2-7; D may match TRBD1 or TRBD2 (5 bases each). The CDR3 covers 17 residues. Per the germline V gene, CDR1 is MGHRA and CDR2 is YSYEKL. The germline V and J ends were trimmed by 0 bases and 0 bases, with 15 bases remaining between them. Here the CDR3 reads CASSQDSGTEISYEQYF. Here the CDR3 DNA reads TGCGCCAGCAGCCAAGATTCCGGGACGGAGATCTCCTACGAGCAGTACTTC.

This chain uses TRBV9 with TRBJ2-7; D remains ambiguous. Per the germline V gene, CDR1 is SGDLS and CDR2 is YYNGEE. Trimming removed 0 bases from V and 2 bases from J, with 12 bases in between. The CDR3 sequence is 15 residues long. CDR3 loop: CASSVGSSDAYEQYF. The DNA of the CDR3 is TGTGCCAGCAGCGTAGGGTCATCCGATGCCTACGAGCAGTACTTC.

This chain connects TRBV5-1 to TRBJ2-1, with 7 bases fitting TRBD2. J lost 9 bases, V lost 5 bases, and 11 bases had no gene match. Germline CDR1 and CDR2: SGHRS and YFSETQ. This CDR3 has 14 amino acids. The CDR3 loop reads CASSVEGGPIEQFF. Here the CDR3 DNA reads TGCGCCAGCAGTGTAGAGGGAGGGCCTATTGAGCAGTTCTTC.